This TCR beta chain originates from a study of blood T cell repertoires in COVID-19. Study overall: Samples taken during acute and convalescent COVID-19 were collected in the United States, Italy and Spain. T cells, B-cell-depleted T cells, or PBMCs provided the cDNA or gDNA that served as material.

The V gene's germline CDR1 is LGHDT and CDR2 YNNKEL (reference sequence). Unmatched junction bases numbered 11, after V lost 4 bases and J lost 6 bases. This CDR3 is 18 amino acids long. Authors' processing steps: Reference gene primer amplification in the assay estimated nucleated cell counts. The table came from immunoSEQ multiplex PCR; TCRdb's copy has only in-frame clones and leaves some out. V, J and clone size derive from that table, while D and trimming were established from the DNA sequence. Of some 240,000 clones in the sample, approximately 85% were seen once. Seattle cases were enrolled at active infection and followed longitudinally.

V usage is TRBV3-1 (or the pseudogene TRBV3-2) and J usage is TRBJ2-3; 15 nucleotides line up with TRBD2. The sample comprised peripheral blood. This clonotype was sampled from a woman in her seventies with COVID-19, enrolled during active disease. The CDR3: CASSLRTSGGARVDTQYF. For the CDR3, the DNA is TGTGCCAGCAGCCTACGGACTAGCGGGGGGGCCAGAGTCGATACGCAGTATTTT.